Listed here are 22 T cell receptor beta chains from one sample, sequenced in a study of T cells in women clearing cervical HPV infection. Here immunoSEQ multiplex PCR was the method, and the copy in TCRdb shows in-frame clones only, minus some. The data show 25,000 to 35,000 clones, and the top ten clones hold about 17%. Sequenced: blood buffy coat. The origin of the receptors is a woman between 18 and 75 years old with a cervical HPV16 infection that either progressed to CIN3+ or cleared (not recorded which).

About this clone: The read is 3 residues too short to cover the CDR3 end, so that end is filled in from the germline J gene. This rearrangement joins TRBV19 to TRBJ1-5; 11 bases fit TRBD1. This CDR3 is built from 17 residues. Germline loops: CDR1 LNHDA, CDR2 SQIVND (reference sequence). The junction had 8 bases not matched to a gene; V was cut back by 1 base and J by 6 bases. CDR3 sequence reads: CASSIGFGTGGGQPQHF. CDR3 DNA, as far as it was read: TGTGCCAGTAGTATAGGTTTTGGGACAGGGGGTGGTCAGCCC.

To note about this clone: The CDR3 end lies 3 residues beyond the end of the read and is filled in from the germline J gene. The chain uses TRBV20-1 and TRBJ1-3; weak D call: TRBD1 (6 bases). This CDR3 is built from 18 residues. Germline V gene lookup returns CDR1 DFQATT and CDR2 SNEGSKA (reference sequence). Between the trimmed V and J ends, which lost 4 bases and 3 bases, there was a span of 25 bases. The CDR3 loop reads CSAKIRGKVCSGGNTIYF. CDR3 DNA, as far as it was read: TGCAGTGCTAAGATTAGGGGGAAGGTGTGTAGTGGTGGAAACACC.

Notes on this clone: Read data end 3 residues before the CDR3 end; the end is taken from the germline J gene. This chain links TRBV19 with TRBJ2-2, with D tentatively TRBD1 (6 bases). Germline values: CDR1 LNHDA, CDR2 SQIVND (reference sequence). The CDR3 is 16 residues long. Trimming took 5 bases from V and 6 from J, leaving 19 bases between them. CDR3 DNA, as far as it was read: TGTGCCAGTAGTGTTACAGGGCATAGGACCCCCGGGGAG. Protein product: CASSVTGHRTPGE. The full CDR3 protein is CASSVTGHRTPGELFF.

With respect to this clone: The sequence runs out 3 residues before the end of the CDR3; the remainder is reconstructed from the germline J gene. The chain joins TRBV30 to TRBJ1-2; D uncertain. The CDR3 is made up of 10 amino acids. The V gene's germline CDR1 is GTSNPN and CDR2 SVGIG (reference sequence). V was cut by 3 bases and J by 5 bases, with 4 bases left in between. The covered CDR3 bases are TGTGCCTGGAGCGGGTATGGC. Translation: CAWSGYG. The full CDR3 protein reads CAWSGYGYTF.

With regard to this clone: The CDR3 is cut off 3 residues early in the read; its end comes from the germline J gene. This chain joins TRBV6-2 or TRBV6-3 and TRBJ1-2, with 7 bases aligning to TRBD1. Germline CDR1 and CDR2: MNHEY and SVGEGT. Unmatched junction bases numbered 3, after V lost 5 bases and J lost 6 bases. The length of the CDR3 is 12 residues. The CDR3 sequence is CASSDRVDGYTF. The CDR3 DNA, read in part, is TGTGCCAGCAGTGACAGGGTAGATGGC.

Concerning this clone itself: The sequenced fragment ends 3 residues before the CDR3 boundary, so the rest is inferred from the germline J gene. V is TRBV24-1 and J is TRBJ2-2; the D gene is possibly TRBD1 (7 bases). The CDR3 length is 16 residues. The germline V and J ends were trimmed by 2 bases and 0 bases, with 9 bases remaining between them. Germline CDR1 KGHDR, CDR2 SFDVKD. The CDR3 reads CATSDSRGANTGELFF. The CDR3 DNA, read in part, is TGTGCCACCAGTGATTCCAGGGGGGCGAACACCGGGGAG.

On this clone: The read ends 3 residues early relative to the CDR3; the germline J gene fills the gap. J is TRBJ1-5 and V is TRBV5-5; 7 positions agree with TRBD1. Germline loops: CDR1 SGHKS, CDR2 YYEKEE (reference sequence). Trimming at V came to 4 bases and at J to 4 bases, leaving 5 bases not matched to a gene. The CDR3 runs 14 residues. The CDR3 sequence is CASSRQGGNQPQHF. CDR3 DNA (partial): TGTGCCAGCAGCAGACAGGGTGGGAATCAGCCC.

For this clone: The CDR3 extends 3 residues past the end of the read, so its final part is completed from the germline J gene. The chain recombines TRBV19 with TRBJ2-1, with 10 bases fitting TRBD2. Losses at the gene ends were 4 bases for V and 4 bases for J; bases not matched to a gene: 4. CDR3 length: 15 amino acids. The germline V gene encodes CDR1 LNHDA and CDR2 SQIVND (reference sequence). The CDR3 loop is CASSKAGGPYNEQFF. The part of the CDR3 DNA that was read is TGTGCCAGTAGTAAAGCGGGGGGGCCGTACAATGAG.

Notes on this clone: The read halts 3 residues ahead of the CDR3 end, with the missing end drawn from the germline J gene. The chain couples TRBV12-3 or TRBV12-4 to TRBJ2-1; the match to TRBD2 covers 7 bases. Trimming took 2 bases from V and 5 from J; bases not matched to a gene: 3. The CDR3 is 14 amino acids. This CDR3 is CASSLLAEHNEQFF. The DNA read from the CDR3 is TGTGCCAGCAGTTTACTAGCGGAGCACAATGAG.

For this clone: Sequencing ends 3 residues short of the CDR3 end; the germline J gene provides the rest. The rearrangement links TRBV7-8 to TRBJ1-5; D call uncertain. This CDR3 contains 15 residues. Trimming removed 2 bases from V and 4 bases from J, with 12 bases in between. The germline V gene encodes CDR1 SGHVS and CDR2 FQNEAQ. The CDR3 sequence is CASSLWRGVNQPQHF. CDR3 bases read: TGTGCCAGCAGCTTATGGCGGGGAGTAAATCAGCCC.

Of note for this clone: The DNA ends 3 residues before the CDR3 does, and the rest of the CDR3 is filled in from the germline J gene. The gene calls are TRBV30 and TRBJ1-4; 7 bases agree with TRBD1. Germline values: CDR1 GTSNPN, CDR2 SVGIG (reference sequence). The CDR3 has 16 residues. V lost 2 bases, J lost 8 bases, and 14 bases stayed unmatched. Incomplete CDR3 DNA: TGTGCCTGGAGTCAGCCCAAAACCGGGACAGCCGAAAAA. It specifies CAWSQPKTGTAEK. In full, the CDR3 reads CAWSQPKTGTAEKLFF.

Remarks on this clone: The read terminates 3 residues before the CDR3 end, so the remaining end is supplied by the germline J gene. The genes are TRBV20-1 and TRBJ2-3; maybe TRBD2 (5 bases). The CDR3 length is 14 residues. The germline V gene encodes CDR1 DFQATT and CDR2 SNEGSKA (reference sequence). The CDR3 bases that were read are TGCAGTGCCCCCCTTTCTGGGATCCCGGGGACG. It codes for CSAPLSGIPGT. The whole CDR3 is CSAPLSGIPGTQYF.

In the case of this clone: Read data end 3 residues before the CDR3 end; the end is taken from the germline J gene. The chain carries TRBV30 and TRBJ2-3, with D hard to call. Germline CDR1 is GTSNPN and CDR2 is SVGIG (reference sequence). The CDR3 is made up of 12 amino acids. CDR3 residues: CAWSSPQETQYF. The CDR3 bases that were read are TGTGCCTGGAGTAGCCCTCAAGAGACG.

A remark on this clone: Coverage ceases 3 residues before the CDR3 finishes, and the germline J gene fills in the end. The chain combines TRBV12-3 or TRBV12-4 with TRBJ2-2; D uncertain. Trimming left V 2 bases short and J 4 bases short, with 2 bases between. The CDR3 consists of 12 residues. This chain's CDR3 is CASSLLTGELFF. The part of the CDR3 DNA that was read is TGTGCCAGCAGTTTACTCACCGGGGAG.

In the case of this clone: The junction departs from germline at one end; a sequencing error may be responsible. The CDR3 end is not reached by the read, which stops 3 residues before it; the germline J gene fills it in. Other DNA variants within this sample encode the same CDR3. The rearrangement links TRBV11-3 to TRBJ1-1; D perhaps matches TRBD1 (6 bases). CDR1 is SGHNT and CDR2 is YENEEA in the germline V gene. This CDR3 comprises 15 residues. CDR3 DNA, as far as it was read: TGTGCCAGCAGTTTAGATTTGACAGGGAACACTGAA. Encoded protein: CASSLDLTGNTE. The full CDR3 protein is CASSLDLTGNTEAFF. Variable domain in full (rest from reference TRBV11-3 and TRBJ1-1): EAGVVQSPRYKIIEKKQPVAFWCNPISGHNTLYWYLQNLGQGPELLIRYENEEAVDDSQLPKDRFSAERLKGVDSTLKIQPAELGDSAVYLCASSLDLTGNTEAFFGQGTRLTVV.

Remarks on this clone: Sequencing ends 3 residues short of the CDR3 end; the germline J gene provides the rest. V and J are TRBV2 and TRBJ1-5; possibly TRBD1 for D (6 bases). CDR1 and CDR2 from the germline V gene are SNHLY and FYNNEI. The V and J ends lost 10 bases and 0 bases respectively, with 16 bases between them. This CDR3 region has 15 residues. CDR3 DNA, as far as it was read: TGTGCCACCAGCCCGGGACACAGTAGCAATCAGCCC. Residues: CATSPGHSSNQP. The entire CDR3 sequence reads CATSPGHSSNQPQHF.

As regards this clone: The read ends 3 residues before the CDR3 terminus; that terminus is restored from the germline J gene. The chain is built from TRBV7-2 and TRBJ1-2; D might be TRBD1 (6 bases). The CDR3 totals 15 residues. Germline CDR1 is SGHTA and CDR2 is FQGNSA. Trimming shortened V by 5 bases and J by 4 bases, and 17 bases separated the two germline ends. The CDR3 DNA, read in part, is TGTGCCAGCAGCCCAAGGGGGGGGGATGCCTATGGC. This gives the protein CASSPRGGDAYG. The full CDR3 is CASSPRGGDAYGYTF.

To note about this clone: The DNA ends 3 residues before the CDR3 does, and the rest of the CDR3 is filled in from the germline J gene. The chain joins TRBV7-9 to TRBJ2-3, with 7 nucleotides matching TRBD1. CDR3 length: 15 residues. The germline V gene has CDR1 SEHNR and CDR2 FQNEAQ (reference sequence). Incomplete CDR3 DNA: TGTGCCAGCAGCTTAGGGGACAGCCATTATCAGCCG. It encodes CASSLGDSHYQP. The CDR3 reads in full as CASSLGDSHYQPQYF.

To note about this clone: The read falls 3 residues short of the CDR3 end, and the missing part is taken from the germline J gene. This sequence joins TRBV7-2 and TRBJ2-7, with D possibly being TRBD2 (6 bases). V lost 1 base, J lost 4 bases, and 14 bases lay in between. From germline, CDR1 is SGHTA and CDR2 FQGNSA. The CDR3 is 15 amino acids. The CDR3 region is CASSLGGSGSYEQYF. The CDR3 DNA, read in part, is TGTGCCAGCAGCTTAGGGGGTAGCGGTTCTTACGAG. The complete variable domain, with remaining parts taken from reference TRBV7-2 and TRBJ2-7, reads GAGVSQSPSNKVTEKGKDVELRCDPISGHTALYWYRQSLGQGLEFLIYFQGNSAPDKSGLPSDRFSAERTGGSVSTLTIQRTQQEDSAVYLCASSLGGSGSYEQYFGPGTRLTVT.

Concerning this clone itself: From the germline J gene comes the end of the CDR3, since the read stops 3 residues before it. This chain links TRBV5-4 with TRBJ2-3, with 8 nucleotides matching TRBD2. Trimming at V came to 4 bases and at J to 0 bases, leaving 4 bases not matched to a gene. CDR1 is SGHNT and CDR2 is YYREEE in the germline V gene (reference sequence). The CDR3 is 15 amino acids. This CDR3 reads CASSPGLGSTDTQYF. The part of the CDR3 DNA that was read is TGTGCCAGCAGCCCGGGACTAGGGAGCACAGATACG.

As for this clone: The read ends 3 residues shy of where the CDR3 ends; the end is completed using the germline J gene. This rearrangement joins TRBV5-4 to TRBJ1-1; a weak D match, TRBD1 (6 bases). Germline V gene sequence: CDR1 SGHNT, CDR2 YYREEE (reference sequence). CDR3 length: 16 amino acids. V was clipped by 2 bases and J by 1 base, with 15 bases between them. The CDR3 sequence is CASSFASTGRNTEAFF. The covered CDR3 bases are TGTGCCAGCAGCTTCGCGAGTACAGGGAGGAACACTGAA. Based on the CDR3 plus reference TRBV5-4 and TRBJ1-1, the full variable domain is ETGVTQSPTHLIKTRGQQVTLRCSSQSGHNTVSWYQQALGQGPQFIFQYYREEENGRGNFPPRFSGLQFPNYSSELNVNALELDDSALYLCASSFASTGRNTEAFFGQGTRLTVV.

As for this clone: The CDR3 is cut off 3 residues early in the read; its end comes from the germline J gene. The chain links TRBV5-1 to TRBJ2-4, with 7 positions matching TRBD1. The germline V gene has CDR1 SGHRS and CDR2 YFSETQ. CDR3 size: 13 residues. CDR3 region: CASTMTGNYGQYF. The CDR3 DNA, read in part, is TGCGCCAGCACCATGACAGGGAACTATGGT. The complete variable domain, with remaining parts taken from reference TRBV5-1 and TRBJ2-4, reads KAGVTQTPRYLIKTRGQQVTLSCSPISGHRSVSWYQQTPGQGLQFLFEYFSETQRNKGNFPGRFSGRQFSNSRSEMNVSTLELGDSALYLCASTMTGNYGQYFGAGTRLSVL.